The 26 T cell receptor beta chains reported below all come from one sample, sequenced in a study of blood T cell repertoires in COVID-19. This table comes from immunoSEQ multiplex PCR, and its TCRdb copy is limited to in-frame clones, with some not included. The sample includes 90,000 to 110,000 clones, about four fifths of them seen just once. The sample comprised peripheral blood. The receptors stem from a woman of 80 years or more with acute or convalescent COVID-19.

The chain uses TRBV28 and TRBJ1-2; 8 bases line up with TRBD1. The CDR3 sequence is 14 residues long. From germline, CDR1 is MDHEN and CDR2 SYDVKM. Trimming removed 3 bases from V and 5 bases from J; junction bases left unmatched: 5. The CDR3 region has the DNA TGTGCCAGCAGTTTCCAGGGGGCGGGGTATGGCTACACCTTC. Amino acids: CASSFQGAGYGYTF.

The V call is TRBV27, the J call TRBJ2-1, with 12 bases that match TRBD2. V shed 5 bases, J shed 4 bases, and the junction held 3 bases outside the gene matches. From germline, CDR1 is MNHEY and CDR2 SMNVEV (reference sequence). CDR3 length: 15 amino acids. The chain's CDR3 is CASSMGLAGYNEQFF. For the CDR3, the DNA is TGTGCCAGCAGTATGGGACTAGCGGGTTACAATGAGCAGTTCTTC.

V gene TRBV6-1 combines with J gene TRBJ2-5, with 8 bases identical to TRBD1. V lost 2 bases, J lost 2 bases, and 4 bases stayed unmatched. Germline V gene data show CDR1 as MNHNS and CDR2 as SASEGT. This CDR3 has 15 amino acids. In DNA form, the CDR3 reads TGTGCCAGCAGTGAACCTGGGACAGGTCAAGAGACCCAGTACTTC. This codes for CASSEPGTGQETQYF.

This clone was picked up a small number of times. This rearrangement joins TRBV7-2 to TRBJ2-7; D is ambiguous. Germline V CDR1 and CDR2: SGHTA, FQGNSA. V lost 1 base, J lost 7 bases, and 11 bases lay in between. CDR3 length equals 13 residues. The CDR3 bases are TGTGCCAGCAGCTTAGGAACTTTGAGGGAGCAGTACTTC. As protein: CASSLGTLREQYF.

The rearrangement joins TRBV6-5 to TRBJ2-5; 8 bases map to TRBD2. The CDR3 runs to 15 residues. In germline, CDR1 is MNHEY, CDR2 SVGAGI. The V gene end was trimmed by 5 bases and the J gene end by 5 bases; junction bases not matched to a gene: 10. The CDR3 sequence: CASSLTSGWRETQYF. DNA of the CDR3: TGTGCCAGCAGTCTTACTAGCGGATGGCGGGAGACCCAGTACTTC.

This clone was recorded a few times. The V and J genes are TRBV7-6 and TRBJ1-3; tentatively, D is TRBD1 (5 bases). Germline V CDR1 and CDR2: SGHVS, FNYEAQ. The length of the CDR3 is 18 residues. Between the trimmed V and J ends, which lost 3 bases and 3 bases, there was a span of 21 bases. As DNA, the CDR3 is TGTGCCAGCAGCTTTGGACATGGAGCGAACCCCCTTGGAAACACCATATATTTT. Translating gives CASSFGHGANPLGNTIYF.

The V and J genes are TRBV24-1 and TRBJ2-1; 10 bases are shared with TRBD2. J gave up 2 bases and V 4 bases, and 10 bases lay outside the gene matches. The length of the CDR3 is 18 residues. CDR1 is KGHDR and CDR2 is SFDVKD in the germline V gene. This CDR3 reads CATSDPSPLAGTYNEQFF. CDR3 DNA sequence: TGTGCCACCAGTGACCCCTCCCCACTAGCGGGAACCTACAATGAGCAGTTCTTC.

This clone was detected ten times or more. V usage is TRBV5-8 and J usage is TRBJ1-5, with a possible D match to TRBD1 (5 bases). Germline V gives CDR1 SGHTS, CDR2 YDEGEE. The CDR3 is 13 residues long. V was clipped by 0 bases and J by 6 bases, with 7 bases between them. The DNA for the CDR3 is TGTGCCAGCAGCTTGGAGGGGTTTCAGCCCCAGCATTTT. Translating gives CASSLEGFQPQHF.

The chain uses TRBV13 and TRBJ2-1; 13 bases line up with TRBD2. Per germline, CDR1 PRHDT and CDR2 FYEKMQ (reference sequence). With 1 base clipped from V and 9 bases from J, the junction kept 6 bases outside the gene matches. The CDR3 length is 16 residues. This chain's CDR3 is CASSLAGTSGTIEQFF. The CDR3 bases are TGTGCCAGCAGCTTAGCCGGGACTAGCGGGACGATTGAGCAGTTCTTC.

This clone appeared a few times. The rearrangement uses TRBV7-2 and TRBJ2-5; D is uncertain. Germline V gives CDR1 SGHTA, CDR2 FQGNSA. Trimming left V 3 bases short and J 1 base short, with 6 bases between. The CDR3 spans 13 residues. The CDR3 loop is CASSFGIQETQYF. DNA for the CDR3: TGTGCCAGCAGCTTCGGTATCCAAGAGACCCAGTACTTC.

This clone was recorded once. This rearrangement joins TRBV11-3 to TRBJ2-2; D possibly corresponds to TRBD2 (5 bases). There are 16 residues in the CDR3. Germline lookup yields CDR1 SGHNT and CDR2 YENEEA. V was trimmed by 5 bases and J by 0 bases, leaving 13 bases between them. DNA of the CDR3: TGTGCCAGCAGCCCGCTGGGAGCGGCGAACACCGGGGAGCTGTTTTTT. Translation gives CASSPLGAANTGELFF.

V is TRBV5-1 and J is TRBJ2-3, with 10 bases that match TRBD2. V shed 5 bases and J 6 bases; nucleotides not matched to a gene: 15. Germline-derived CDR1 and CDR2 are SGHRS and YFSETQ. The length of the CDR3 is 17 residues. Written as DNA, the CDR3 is TGCGCCAGCAGACCTAACCTAGCGGGAGCATTTACGGATACGCAGTATTTT. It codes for CASRPNLAGAFTDTQYF.

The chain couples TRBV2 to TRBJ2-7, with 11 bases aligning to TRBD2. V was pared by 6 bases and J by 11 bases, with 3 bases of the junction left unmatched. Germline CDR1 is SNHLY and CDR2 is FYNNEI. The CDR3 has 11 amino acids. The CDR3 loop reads CASRGTSGKYF. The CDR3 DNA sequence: TGTGCCAGCAGAGGGACTAGCGGAAAGTACTTC.

CDR3: CASSLGRLASSGANVLTF. Written as DNA, the CDR3 is TGTGCCAGCAGTTTAGGTAGACTTGCAAGCTCTGGGGCCAACGTCCTGACTTTC. This chain uses TRBV28 with TRBJ2-6; unclear D gene. Germline V gives CDR1 MDHEN, CDR2 SYDVKM. Trimming took 2 bases from V and 0 from J, leaving 14 bases between them. The CDR3 consists of 18 residues.

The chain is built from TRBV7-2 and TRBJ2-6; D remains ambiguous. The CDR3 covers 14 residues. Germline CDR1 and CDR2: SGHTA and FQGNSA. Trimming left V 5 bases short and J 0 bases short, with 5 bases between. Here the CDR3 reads CASSPFSGANVLTF. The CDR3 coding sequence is TGTGCCAGCAGCCCATTCTCTGGGGCCAACGTCCTGACTTTC.

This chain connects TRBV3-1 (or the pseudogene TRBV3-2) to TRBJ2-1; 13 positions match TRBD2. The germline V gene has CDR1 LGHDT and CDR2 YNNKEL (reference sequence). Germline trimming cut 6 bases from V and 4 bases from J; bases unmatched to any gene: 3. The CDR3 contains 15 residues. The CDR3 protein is CASRLGLAGYNEQFF. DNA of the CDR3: TGTGCCAGCAGACTGGGACTAGCGGGGTACAATGAGCAGTTCTTC.

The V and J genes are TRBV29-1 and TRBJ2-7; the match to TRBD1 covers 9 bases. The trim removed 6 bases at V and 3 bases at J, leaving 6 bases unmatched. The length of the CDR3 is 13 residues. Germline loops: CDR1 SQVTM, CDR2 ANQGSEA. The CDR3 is CSVTGGEIYEQYF. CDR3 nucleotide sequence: TGCAGCGTGACAGGGGGAGAAATCTACGAGCAGTACTTC.

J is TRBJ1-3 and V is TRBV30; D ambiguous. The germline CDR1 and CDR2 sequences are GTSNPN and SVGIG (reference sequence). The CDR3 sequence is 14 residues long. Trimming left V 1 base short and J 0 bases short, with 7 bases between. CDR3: CAWSAVNSGNTIYF. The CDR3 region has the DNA TGTGCCTGGAGTGCTGTAAACTCTGGAAACACCATATATTTT.

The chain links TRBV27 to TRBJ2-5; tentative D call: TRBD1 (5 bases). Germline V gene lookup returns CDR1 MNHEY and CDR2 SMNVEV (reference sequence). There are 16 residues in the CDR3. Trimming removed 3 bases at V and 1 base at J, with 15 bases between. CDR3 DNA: TGTGCCAGCAGTTTGGGTAGGGGAAGGGTCCAAGAGACCCAGTACTTC. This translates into CASSLGRGRVQETQYF.

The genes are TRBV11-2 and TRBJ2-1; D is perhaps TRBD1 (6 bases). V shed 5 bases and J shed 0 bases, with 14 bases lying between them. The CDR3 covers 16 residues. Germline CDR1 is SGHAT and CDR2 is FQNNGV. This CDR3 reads CASSPLRGNSYNEQFF. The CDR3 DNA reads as TGTGCCAGCAGCCCCCTCAGGGGTAACTCCTACAATGAGCAGTTCTTC. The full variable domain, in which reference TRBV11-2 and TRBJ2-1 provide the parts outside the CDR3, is EAGVAQSPRYKIIEKRQSVAFWCNPISGHATLYWYQQILGQGPKLLIQFQNNGVVDDSQLPKDRFSAERLKGVDSTLKIQPAKLEDSAVYLCASSPLRGNSYNEQFFGPGTRLTVL.

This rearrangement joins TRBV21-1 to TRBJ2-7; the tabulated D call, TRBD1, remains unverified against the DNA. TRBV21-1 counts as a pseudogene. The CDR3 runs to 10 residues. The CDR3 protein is CARGQEGQYV. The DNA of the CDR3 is TGTGCCAGGGGACAGGAGGGGCAGTACGTC.

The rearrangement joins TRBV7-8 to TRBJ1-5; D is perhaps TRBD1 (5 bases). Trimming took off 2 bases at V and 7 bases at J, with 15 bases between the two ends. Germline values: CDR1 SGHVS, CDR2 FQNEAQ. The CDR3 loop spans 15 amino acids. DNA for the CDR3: TGTGCCAGCAGCTTACCGACAGAGATGGGGCAGCCCCAGCATTTT. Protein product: CASSLPTEMGQPQHF.

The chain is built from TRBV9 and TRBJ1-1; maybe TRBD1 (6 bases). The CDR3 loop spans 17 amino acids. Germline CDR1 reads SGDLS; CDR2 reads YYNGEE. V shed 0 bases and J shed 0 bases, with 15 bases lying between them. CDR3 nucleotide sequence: TGTGCCAGCAGCGTAGTGGGGGCAAACCGGATGAACACTGAAGCTTTCTTT. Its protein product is CASSVVGANRMNTEAFF.

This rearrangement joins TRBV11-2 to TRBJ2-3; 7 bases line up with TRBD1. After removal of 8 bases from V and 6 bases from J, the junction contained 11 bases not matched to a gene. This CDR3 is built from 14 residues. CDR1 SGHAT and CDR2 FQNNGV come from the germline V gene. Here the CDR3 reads CASADEGAGDTQYF. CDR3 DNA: TGTGCCAGCGCCGATGAGGGGGCTGGGGATACGCAGTATTTT.

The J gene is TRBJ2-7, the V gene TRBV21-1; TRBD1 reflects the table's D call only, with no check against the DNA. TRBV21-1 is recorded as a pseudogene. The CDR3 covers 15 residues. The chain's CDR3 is CASSKGRGGDYEQYV. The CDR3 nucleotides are TGTGCCAGCAGCAAAGGAAGGGGTGGCGACTACGAGCAGTACGTC.

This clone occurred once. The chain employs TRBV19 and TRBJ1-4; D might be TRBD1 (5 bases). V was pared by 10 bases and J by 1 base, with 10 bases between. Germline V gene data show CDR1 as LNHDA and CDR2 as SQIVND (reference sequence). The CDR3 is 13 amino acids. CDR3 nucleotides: TGTGCCACCCGACAGATAACTAATGAAAAACTGTTTTTT. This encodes CATRQITNEKLFF.